The 7 T cell receptor beta chains in this list originate from one sample, sequenced in a study of blood T cell repertoires in COVID-19. Libraries were prepared by immunoSEQ multiplex PCR; TCRdb keeps only in-frame clonotypes and omits some of them. The table records hundreds of thousands of clones, 70% to 90% of them present only once. The sequenced sample consisted of peripheral blood. Receptors were obtained from a man aged 18 to 29 with active or convalescent COVID-19.

V gene TRBV9 combines with J gene TRBJ2-2; 9 positions match TRBD2. The germline gives CDR1 SGDLS, CDR2 YYNGEE. The CDR3 contains 18 residues. V gave up 2 bases and J gave up 1 base; unmatched junction bases: 9. CDR3 DNA sequence: TGTGCCAGCAGCGTTCGCTCCCAGACTAGCGGGAACACCGGGGAGCTGTTTTTT. Its translation: CASSVRSQTSGNTGELFF.

This clone was found once. The gene calls are TRBV3-1 (or the pseudogene TRBV3-2) and TRBJ2-1, with 9 positions matching TRBD2. Trimming removed 5 bases from V and 10 bases from J; junction bases left unmatched: 15. Germline V gene data show CDR1 as LGHDT and CDR2 as YNNKEL (reference sequence). The CDR3 is 16 amino acids. CDR3 residues: CASSIRAIAGAGEQFF. The DNA for the CDR3 is TGTGCCAGCAGCATTCGGGCCATAGCGGGAGCAGGAGAGCAGTTCTTC.

The genes are TRBV4-3 and TRBJ1-4, with a possible D match to TRBD1 (6 bases). Between the trimmed V and J ends, which lost 0 bases and 0 bases, there was a span of 14 bases. The length of the CDR3 is 18 residues. The germline gives CDR1 LGHNA, CDR2 YSLEER. Written as DNA, the CDR3 is TGCGCCAGCAGCCAAGATGCACAGGGTTGGGCAACTAATGAAAAACTGTTTTTT. Translated, it gives CASSQDAQGWATNEKLFF.

The CDR3 DNA sequence: TGTGCCAGCAGCTTAGGGACAGGGCTTTTGGCTGAAGCTTTCTTT. This encodes CASSLGTGLLAEAFF. This chain links TRBV7-9 with TRBJ1-1; 8 bases fit TRBD1. CDR1 is SEHNR and CDR2 is FQNEAQ in the germline V gene (reference sequence). The CDR3 runs to 15 residues. V was clipped by 1 base and J by 6 bases; unmatched bases: 7.

On this clone: Germline and junction disagree at one end, which may indicate a read error. The chain joins TRBV24-1 to TRBJ1-5; D is uncertain. Germline values: CDR1 KGHDR, CDR2 SFDVKD. The CDR3 covers 13 residues. The CDR3, as DNA: TGTGCCCCCAGCTCACGGTTAAGTCAGCCCCAGCATTTT. Protein sequence: CAPSSRLSQPQHF.

The chain has TRBV28 and TRBJ2-4; a possible D gene is TRBD1 (5 bases). Germline CDR1 and CDR2: MDHEN and SYDVKM. CDR3 length equals 12 residues. Deletions cut 4 bases from V and 5 bases from J, with 6 bases between. The CDR3 here is CASSSTENIQYF. Here the CDR3 DNA reads TGTGCCAGCAGTTCGACAGAAAACATTCAGTACTTC.

The chain employs TRBV18 and TRBJ2-7; D may be TRBD1 (6 bases). The V end lost 4 bases, the J end lost 0 bases, and 13 bases lay between the germline ends. The CDR3 has 15 residues. The germline gives CDR1 KGHSH, CDR2 LQKENI. The CDR3 sequence: CASSHSGQSSYEQYF. The CDR3 bases are TGTGCCAGCTCACACTCTGGACAGTCCTCCTACGAGCAGTACTTC.